A selection of T cell receptor beta chains follows, all from one sample in a study of shared clonotypes between healthy human individuals. Data came from immunoSEQ multiplex PCR; TCRdb stores just in-frame clones and leaves some out. The profile shows roughly 500,000 clones, 90% to 96% of them singletons. Source material: naive CD4+ T cells sorted from blood. The receptors stem from a woman aged 25 to 39 in good health. Each CDR3 is given with its conserved first and last residue. The order of the fields is clone size, V gene, D gene, J gene, CDR3 protein, CDR3 DNA. The D gene is left open where the match is weak. Clone size is not always given. Where it is, it says once, few, many or a class for expanded clones.

.	TRBV30	.	TRBJ1-4	CAWDIPNGEKLFF	TGTGCCTGGGACATTCCCAACGGTGAAAAACTGTTTTTT
.	TRBV15	TRBD1	TRBJ1-1	CATSSRGTGLFSKAFF	TGTGCCACCAGCAGCAGAGGGACAGGGCTTTTCTCAAAAGCTTTCTTT
.	TRBV5-4	TRBD1	TRBJ2-3	CASSITGALTTDTQYF	TGTGCCAGCAGCATAACAGGGGCTCTTACCACAGATACGCAGTATTTT
.	TRBV2	.	TRBJ1-5	CASKEANQPQHF	TGTGCCAGCAAGGAAGCGAATCAGCCCCAGCATTTT
.	TRBV19	.	TRBJ2-6	CASRLEAAGANVLTF	TGTGCCAGTAGATTGGAAGCGGCTGGGGCCAACGTCCTGACTTTC
.	TRBV7-9	.	TRBJ1-4	CASSLGLTPGREKLFF	TGTGCCAGCAGCTTAGGATTAACCCCAGGAAGGGAAAAACTGTTTTTT
.	TRBV25-1	.	TRBJ2-3	CASSEWYGTSTDTQYF	TGTGCCAGCAGTGAATGGTACGGGACAAGCACAGATACGCAGTATTTT
.	TRBV7-6	TRBD2	TRBJ2-1	CASTPGGGIYNEQFF	TGTGCCAGCACCCCGGGGGGAGGGATATACAATGAGCAGTTCTTC
.	TRBV30	.	TRBJ1-4	CAWSADSATNEKLFF	TGTGCCTGGAGTGCAGACAGTGCAACTAATGAAAAACTGTTTTTT
.	TRBV10-2	.	TRBJ1-1	CASSESGAQGVTEAFF	TGCGCCAGCAGTGAGTCTGGGGCTCAGGGAGTCACTGAAGCTTTCTTT
.	TRBV6-5	TRBD1	TRBJ1-2	CASAQGQGNYGYTF	TGTGCCAGCGCCCAGGGACAGGGGAATTACGGCTACACCTTC
.	TRBV2	.	TRBJ1-3	CASSVVPFGRGGNTIYF	TGTGCCAGCAGTGTCGTCCCTTTTGGAAGGGGTGGAAACACCATATATTTT
.	TRBV5-6	.	TRBJ2-4	CASSLAGRSGTKNIQYF	TGTGCCAGCAGCTTGGCCGGCAGGTCGGGAACCAAAAACATTCAGTACTTC
.	TRBV27	TRBD1	TRBJ1-5	CASSFVTGGNQPQHF	TGTGCCAGCAGTTTTGTCACAGGGGGAAATCAGCCCCAGCATTTT
.	TRBV6-1	.	TRBJ2-7	CASTGWGVSYEQYF	TGTGCCAGCACTGGCTGGGGGGTCTCCTACGAGCAGTACTTC
.	TRBV11-3	.	TRBJ1-4	CASSLLREPSSEKLFF	TGTGCCAGCAGCTTATTACGGGAGCCCAGCAGTGAAAAACTGTTTTTT
.	TRBV11-2	TRBD1	TRBJ2-1	CASSSGDRRHNEQFF	TGTGCCAGCAGCTCCGGGGACAGGAGACACAATGAGCAGTTCTTC
.	TRBV10-3	TRBD1	TRBJ1-1	CAVRDRENTEAFF	TGTGCCGTGAGGGACAGGGAGAACACTGAAGCTTTCTTT
.	TRBV2	.	TRBJ1-1	CARPIVGVRTEAFF	TGTGCCAGACCTATTGTTGGGGTCAGGACTGAAGCTTTCTTT
.	TRBV18	TRBD1	TRBJ1-5	CASSAGQGGNQPQHF	TGTGCCAGCTCAGCCGGACAGGGTGGTAATCAGCCCCAGCATTTT
.	TRBV5-1	.	TRBJ1-2	CASSLVGTKANYGYTF	TGCGCCAGCAGCTTGGTCGGGACAAAAGCTAACTATGGCTACACCTTC
.	TRBV19	.	TRBJ1-5	CASSIMSGNQPQHF	TGTGCCAGTAGTATTATGAGCGGCAATCAGCCCCAGCATTTT
.	TRBV29-1	TRBD1	TRBJ1-4	CSAAGGLSEKLFF	TGCAGCGCCGCAGGGGGCCTTTCTGAAAAACTGTTTTTT
once	TRBV5-8	.	TRBJ1-1	CASSLATGSSNTEAFF	TGTGCCAGCAGCTTAGCCACAGGGTCGTCGAACACTGAAGCTTTCTTT
.	TRBV27	TRBD2	TRBJ2-7	CASSLLAGAVSDEQYF	TGTGCCAGCAGTTTACTAGCGGGAGCGGTCTCAGACGAGCAGTACTTC
.	TRBV27	.	TRBJ1-1	CASSLSGLNTEAFF	TGTGCCAGCAGTTTATCGGGCCTGAACACTGAAGCTTTCTTT
.	TRBV10-3	.	TRBJ2-1	CAISEFSGGYNEQFF	TGTGCCATCAGTGAGTTTAGCGGAGGCTACAATGAGCAGTTCTTC
.	TRBV2	TRBD2	TRBJ2-2	CARGGSLGGGTGELFF	TGTGCCAGAGGAGGAAGTCTTGGGGGGGGCACCGGGGAGCTGTTTTTT
.	TRBV28	.	TRBJ1-2	CASKTQGPSYGYTF	TGTGCCAGCAAAACACAGGGACCTAGCTATGGCTACACCTTC
.	TRBV7-2	.	TRBJ1-5	CASSLDRNQPQHF	TGTGCCAGCAGCTTAGACAGGAATCAGCCCCAGCATTTT
few	TRBV2	.	TRBJ2-7	CASSGGSYEQYF	TGTGCCAGCAGCGGGGGCTCCTACGAGCAGTACTTC
.	TRBV2	TRBD1	TRBJ1-4	CATHRGLRDSGEKLFF	TGTGCCACTCACAGGGGACTCCGGGACAGCGGGGAAAAACTGTTTTTT
.	TRBV2	TRBD1	TRBJ2-7	CASSDGTGRTYEQYF	TGTGCCAGCAGTGACGGGACAGGGCGAACCTACGAGCAGTACTTC
.	TRBV5-4	.	TRBJ1-2	CASSAPGRAFYGYTF	TGTGCCAGCAGCGCACCGGGACGGGCGTTCTATGGCTACACCTTC
.	TRBV28	.	TRBJ2-7	CASSNQGDPYEQYF	TGTGCCAGCAGCAATCAGGGTGATCCCTACGAGCAGTACTTC
.	TRBV5-5	.	TRBJ2-1	CASSGALGESYNEQFF	TGTGCCAGCAGCGGTGCCTTGGGGGAAAGCTACAATGAGCAGTTCTTC
.	TRBV5-4	.	TRBJ2-1	CASSLEWRGTGSNEQFF	TGTGCCAGCAGCTTGGAGTGGCGGGGTACGGGGAGCAATGAGCAGTTCTTC